What follows describes a single T cell receptor beta chain. The data are from a study of T cells after yellow fever vaccination. The CDR3 loop spans 16 amino acids. J gave up 3 bases and V 0 bases, and 9 bases lay outside the gene matches. The germline V gene encodes CDR1 SGDLS and CDR2 YYNGEE. It was through 5'RACE template switching that TCR cDNA was made, with a universal primer site and UMIs added. TCRdb reprocessed the 5' RACE reads via MiXCR and lists one record per CDR3 protein. The data contain roughly 500,000 distinct CDR3 sequences, 15% to 20% of them singletons. The source is a man in his thirties or forties who received the YFV17D yellow fever vaccine. This material consisted of PBMCs, taken 15 days after the yellow fever booster vaccination. This chain uses TRBV9 with TRBJ2-7, with 7 positions matching TRBD1. CDR3 loop: CASSVAAGQEIYEQYF. The CDR3 DNA sequence: TGTGCCAGCAGCGTAGCAGCCGGACAGGAGATCTACGAGCAGTACTTC.